This T cell receptor beta chain was sequenced for a study of CD8 T cells in Susac syndrome. Germline lookup yields CDR1 KGHSH and CDR2 LQKENI. This CDR3 contains 19 residues. V lost 4 bases, J lost 0 bases, and 21 bases lay in between. The authors reverse transcribed 0.5 to 1 ug RNA with random hexamers. Amplification of TCR beta CDR3 used immunoSEQ multiplex PCR across 54 Vbeta and 13 Jbeta. A single record per CDR3 protein comes from TCRdb applying MiXCR to the immunoSEQ multiplex PCR reads. The table records some 120,000 distinct CDR3 sequences, around 94% of them present only once. Isolation of CD8+ and CD4+ T cells was performed negatively, whereas enrichment of TEMRA cells was done by FACS.

The receptor was isolated from a human donor with multiple sclerosis. The rearrangement links TRBV18 to TRBJ2-2, with D perhaps being TRBD1 or TRBD2 (5 bases each). The specimen was CD4+ T cells from PBMCs. DNA for the CDR3: TGTGCCAGCTCACTCCGGGGACCCGACCGGGCGGCGAACACCGGGGAGCTGTTTTTT. The encoded protein is CASSLRGPDRAANTGELFF.